The 32 T cell receptor beta chains given below trace back to one sample, sequenced in a study of post-analysis software for immune sequencing data. The study, taken as a whole, reports: A handful of TRBV segments were significantly more frequent in patients than in controls. TRBV5-6, TRBV5-1 and TRBV20-1 were among these segments.

Unique molecular identifiers tagged the TCR beta cDNA libraries. MiXCR was run by TCRdb on the PCR reads, yielding one entry per CDR3 protein. Counted here are roughly 540,000 distinct CDR3 sequences, around 36% occurring once; the ten biggest clones make up approximately 6%. The antigens of these receptors remain unknown. The specimen sequenced was blood. The receptors come from a girl younger than 18 with multiple sclerosis.

This rearrangement joins TRBV28 to TRBJ2-1; 7 nucleotides match TRBD1. The CDR3 totals 14 residues. CDR1 is MDHEN and CDR2 is SYDVKM in the germline V gene. V was clipped by 5 bases and J by 1 base; unmatched bases: 2. This CDR3 is CASSRTGSYNEQFF. In DNA, the CDR3 is TGTGCCAGCAGTCGGACAGGATCCTACAATGAGCAGTTCTTC.

This clonotype was counted a few times. Possible read error: a much larger clone is one base away. This chain links TRBV12-3 or TRBV12-4 with TRBJ2-7, with 12 bases that match TRBD1. J was trimmed by 5 bases and V by 6 bases; bases with no gene match: 5. The CDR3 loop spans 14 amino acids. This CDR3 reads CASSPGTGGNEQYF. As DNA, the CDR3 is TGTGCCAGCAGCCCCGGGACAGGGGGCAACGAGCAGTACTTC.

This clonotype was counted a few times. The V and J genes are TRBV19 and TRBJ1-5; D gene unclear. There are 12 residues in the CDR3. V lost 2 bases and J 5 bases, leaving 4 bases between the germline ends. The germline V gene has CDR1 LNHDA and CDR2 SQIVND (reference sequence). CDR3: CASSIRDQPQHF. In nucleotides, the CDR3 is TGTGCCAGTAGTATACGGGATCAGCCCCAGCATTTT.

Comments on this clonotype: Sequence at one end of the junction differs from germline and may be a read error. The chain combines TRBV10-3 with TRBJ2-5; 8 bases map to TRBD2. The germline V gene encodes CDR1 ENHRY and CDR2 SYGVKD. The CDR3 runs to 14 residues. CDR3 region: CVISEGLVQETQYF. For the CDR3, the DNA is TGTGTCATCAGTGAGGGACTAGTGCAAGAGACCCAGTACTTC.

The chain is built from TRBV14 and TRBJ2-7; D call uncertain. Germline lookup yields CDR1 SGHDN and CDR2 FVKESK. The CDR3 contains 15 residues. Trimming cost V 0 bases and J 3 bases, with 12 bases left between them. CDR3 nucleotides: TGTGCCAGCAGCCAAGAGCACCGCCCCAGCTACGAGCAGTACTTC. Translated: CASSQEHRPSYEQYF. Full variable domain (outside the CDR3, taken from reference TRBV14 and TRBJ2-7): EAGVTQFPSHSVIEKGQTVTLRCDPISGHDNLYWYRRVMGKEIKFLLHFVKESKQDESGMPNNRFLAERTGGTYSTLKVQPAELEDSGVYFCASSQEHRPSYEQYFGPGTRLTVT.

This clonotype has only a few counts. The chain uses TRBV20-1 and TRBJ1-2; 7 bases are a match to TRBD1. Germline V gene sequence: CDR1 DFQATT, CDR2 SNEGSKA (reference sequence). The junction had 6 bases not matched to a gene; V was cut back by 6 bases and J by 5 bases. CDR3 size: 12 residues. CDR3 in amino acids: CSASGTAYGYTF. CDR3 coding DNA: TGCAGTGCCAGCGGGACAGCTTATGGCTACACCTTC.

On this clonotype: A single base separates this from a much larger clone, so it may be a read error. The genes are TRBV25-1 and TRBJ2-6; 8 nucleotides align to TRBD1. There are 17 residues in the CDR3. Germline V gives CDR1 MGHDK, CDR2 SYGVNS. The CDR3 DNA reads TGTGCCAGCGCCCAATTGCAGGGGGCTCAAGGGGCCAACGTCCGGACTTTC. It encodes CASAQLQGAQGANVRTF. The whole variable domain, filled in from reference TRBV25-1 and TRBJ2-6, reads EADIYQTPRYLVIGTGKKITLECSQTMGHDKMYWYQQDPGMELHLIHYSYGVNSTEKGDLSSESTVSRIRTEHFPLTLESARPSHTSQYLCASAQLQGAQGANVRTFGAGSRLTVL.

This clonotype turned up a few times. This chain connects TRBV20-1 to TRBJ2-4; D is unresolved. The length of the CDR3 is 14 residues. V was clipped by 5 bases and J by 0 bases, with 11 bases between them. Per germline, CDR1 DFQATT and CDR2 SNEGSKA (reference sequence). The CDR3: CSAVGNLAKNIQYF. CDR3 nucleotides: TGCAGTGCTGTAGGCAACTTAGCCAAAAACATTCAGTACTTC.

This clonotype was observed a handful of times. This chain joins TRBV5-5 and TRBJ1-1; D possibly corresponds to TRBD1 (6 bases). This CDR3 has 15 amino acids. Trimming left V 0 bases short and J 4 bases short, with 13 bases between. CDR1 is SGHKS and CDR2 is YYEKEE in the germline V gene (reference sequence). CDR3 bases: TGTGCCAGCAGCTTGGACAGGGAGAGGGGCACTGAAGCTTTCTTT. This codes for CASSLDRERGTEAFF.

V usage is TRBV3-1 and J usage is TRBJ2-7, with 11 bases that match TRBD2. With 0 bases clipped from V and 0 bases from J, the junction kept 10 bases outside the gene matches. CDR1 and CDR2 from the germline V gene are LGHDT and YNNKEL (reference sequence). CDR3 length: 19 amino acids. The CDR3 spells CASSQDLLAGGQSSYEQYF. The CDR3 DNA sequence: TGTGCCAGCAGCCAAGACCTTCTAGCGGGGGGCCAAAGCTCCTACGAGCAGTACTTC.

The rearrangement joins TRBV7-3 to TRBJ1-1; TRBD1 matches 7 bases. CDR3 length equals 14 residues. The ends lost 8 bases at V and 0 bases at J; junction bases unmatched: 6. From germline, CDR1 is SGHTA and CDR2 FQGTGA. CDR3 loop: CASSSQGMNTEAFF. The CDR3 bases are TGTGCCAGCTCATCACAGGGGATGAACACTGAAGCTTTCTTT.

The chain combines TRBV6-6 with TRBJ2-7; 8 bases line up with TRBD2. Losses at the gene ends were 5 bases for V and 2 bases for J; bases not matched to a gene: 5. The CDR3 is made up of 14 amino acids. CDR1 is MNHNY, CDR2 SVGAGI, per germline (reference sequence). CDR3 region: CASSPLAAAYEQYF. In DNA, the CDR3 is TGTGCCAGCAGTCCACTAGCGGCCGCCTACGAGCAGTACTTC.

This clonotype has just a few counts. This chain connects TRBV20-1 to TRBJ1-5; 8 nucleotides line up with TRBD1. Germline V lookup: CDR1 DFQATT, CDR2 SNEGSKA (reference sequence). J gave up 6 bases and V 3 bases, and 7 bases lay outside the gene matches. This CDR3 is 14 amino acids long. Written as DNA, the CDR3 is TGCAGTGCTAGTTCAGGGGGCATTGGTCAGCCCCAGCATTTT. Its translation: CSASSGGIGQPQHF.

The genes are TRBV29-1 and TRBJ1-1, with D tentatively TRBD1 (5 bases). Germline-derived CDR1 and CDR2 are SQVTM and ANQGSEA. The V and J ends lost 7 bases and 2 bases respectively, with 14 bases between them. There are 13 residues in the CDR3. The CDR3 spells CSGHPGGNTEAFF. CDR3 nucleotide sequence: TGCAGCGGCCACCCTGGGGGTAACACTGAAGCTTTCTTT.

The chain uses TRBV28 and TRBJ2-1; D is possibly TRBD1 or TRBD2 (6 bases each). Germline V lookup: CDR1 MDHEN, CDR2 SYDVKM. V lost 3 bases to trimming and J lost 6 bases, with 15 bases between them. This CDR3 comprises 15 residues. The CDR3 loop reads CASSLAQRGVNEQFF. CDR3 sequence (DNA): TGTGCCAGCAGTTTGGCGCAGAGGGGGGTCAATGAGCAGTTCTTC.

This clonotype was seen a few times. The chain is built from TRBV9 and TRBJ2-1; D might be TRBD1 (5 bases). This CDR3 region has 14 residues. Between the trimmed V and J ends, which lost 1 base and 8 bases, there was a span of 13 bases. Germline V CDR1 and CDR2: SGDLS, YYNGEE. This CDR3 is CASSVTRVGDEQFF. CDR3 sequence (DNA): TGTGCCAGCAGCGTAACCCGGGTAGGGGATGAGCAGTTCTTC. The full variable domain, rest sourced from reference TRBV9 and TRBJ2-1, is DSGVTQTPKHLITATGQRVTLRCSPRSGDLSVYWYQQSLDQGLQFLIQYYNGEERAKGNILERFSAQQFPDLHSELNLSSLELGDSALYFCASSVTRVGDEQFFGPGTRLTVL.

The chain employs TRBV10-2 and TRBJ2-2; perhaps TRBD2 as D (5 bases). The CDR3 extends over 13 amino acids. Germline CDR1 is WSHSY and CDR2 is SAAADI. V was clipped by 4 bases and J by 4 bases, with 7 bases between them. CDR3 DNA sequence: TGCGCCAGCAGTGCCGAGGGCACCGGGGAGCTGTTTTTT. Translating it yields CASSAEGTGELFF.

This clonotype has a count of ten or more. This chain connects TRBV29-1 to TRBJ2-7, with D maybe TRBD1 (6 bases). V lost 7 bases and J 2 bases, leaving 12 bases between the germline ends. The V gene's germline CDR1 is SQVTM and CDR2 ANQGSEA. The CDR3 totals 12 residues. CDR3 DNA: TGCAGCGCCCGGGACACGACCTACGAGCAGTACTTC. It codes for CSARDTTYEQYF.

This clonotype occurred a few times. The rearrangement links TRBV20-1 to TRBJ1-1; the D is unclear. This CDR3 spans 12 amino acids. The germline V gene has CDR1 DFQATT and CDR2 SNEGSKA (reference sequence). Trimming took off 3 bases at V and 4 bases at J, with 9 bases between the two ends. The CDR3 region is CSARAVSTEAFF. The CDR3 DNA sequence: TGCAGTGCTAGGGCAGTAAGCACTGAAGCTTTCTTT.

Worth noting for this clonotype: Mismatch with germline at one junction end may stem from a read error. The chain is built from TRBV9 and TRBJ2-1; TRBD2 matches 12 bases. This CDR3 is 16 amino acids long. Per germline, CDR1 SGDLS and CDR2 YYNGEE. CDR3 protein: CAGSVASGGAYNEQFF. The DNA of the CDR3 is TGTGCCGGCAGCGTAGCTAGCGGGGGGGCCTACAATGAGCAGTTCTTC.

This chain uses TRBV25-1 with TRBJ1-1; D perhaps matches TRBD1 (5 bases). The V end was cut by 2 bases, the J end by 3 bases, with 10 bases between. The CDR3 runs 14 residues. CDR1 is MGHDK and CDR2 is SYGVNS in the germline V gene. The DNA of the CDR3 is TGTGCCAGCAGTGAACAGGGCGGGGACACTGAAGCTTTCTTT. It encodes CASSEQGGDTEAFF. The entire variable domain, with the rest obtained from reference TRBV25-1 and TRBJ1-1, is as follows: EADIYQTPRYLVIGTGKKITLECSQTMGHDKMYWYQQDPGMELHLIHYSYGVNSTEKGDLSSESTVSRIRTEHFPLTLESARPSHTSQYLCASSEQGGDTEAFFGQGTRLTVV.

This clonotype was seen only a few times. The chain links TRBV20-1 to TRBJ2-1; D may be TRBD1 (5 bases). From germline, CDR1 is DFQATT and CDR2 SNEGSKA (reference sequence). The CDR3 spans 15 residues. V lost 0 bases, J lost 5 bases, and 14 bases lay in between. In DNA, the CDR3 is TGCAGTGCTAGAGATCTGAGCGACAGCGACAATGAGCAGTTCTTC. This translates into CSARDLSDSDNEQFF.

The V and J genes are TRBV6-1 and TRBJ1-2; D is perhaps TRBD1 (6 bases). V lost 4 bases and J 8 bases, leaving 20 bases between the germline ends. CDR1 is MNHNS, CDR2 SASEGT, per germline. The CDR3 extends over 15 amino acids. The CDR3 nucleotides are TGTGCCAGCAGTGTGGCACAGGGAGGCGCGTGGGGCTACACCTTC. Its protein is CASSVAQGGAWGYTF.

This chain joins TRBV20-1 and TRBJ2-1; TRBD1 aligns across 9 bases. This CDR3 region has 16 residues. Per germline, CDR1 DFQATT and CDR2 SNEGSKA (reference sequence). The V gene end was trimmed by 2 bases and the J gene end by 6 bases; junction bases not matched to a gene: 11. CDR3 nucleotide sequence: TGCAGTGCTAGACTTAAATCCGGGACAGGGCGCAATGAGCAGTTCTTC. Translation gives CSARLKSGTGRNEQFF.

The chain has TRBV11-2 and TRBJ2-3; D tentatively fits TRBD1 or TRBD2 (5 bases each). The germline V gene encodes CDR1 SGHAT and CDR2 FQNNGV. The CDR3 runs to 13 residues. Trimming removed 2 bases at V and 4 bases at J, with 7 bases between. CDR3 amino acids: CASSLWDPDTQYF. The CDR3 nucleotides are TGTGCCAGCAGCTTATGGGACCCAGATACGCAGTATTTT. The full variable domain, in which reference TRBV11-2 and TRBJ2-3 provide the parts outside the CDR3, is EAGVAQSPRYKIIEKRQSVAFWCNPISGHATLYWYQQILGQGPKLLIQFQNNGVVDDSQLPKDRFSAERLKGVDSTLKIQPAKLEDSAVYLCASSLWDPDTQYFGPGTRLTVL.

This clonotype was observed a handful of times. The chain recombines TRBV18 with TRBJ1-2; D unclear. The CDR3 spans 12 residues. Trimming pared 0 bases from V and 8 bases from J, leaving 7 bases between. Germline CDR1 and CDR2: KGHSH and LQKENI. The CDR3 here is CASSPPGSGYTF. In nucleotides, the CDR3 is TGTGCCAGCTCACCACCGGGATCCGGCTACACCTTC.

The chain employs TRBV3-1 and TRBJ2-2, with 7 bases lining up with TRBD2. The germline CDR1 and CDR2 sequences are LGHDT and YNNKEL (reference sequence). The CDR3 covers 14 residues. Trimming took 1 base from V and 7 from J; bases not matched to a gene: 3. DNA of the CDR3: TGTGCCAGCAGCCAAGGGTCTAGCGGCGGGGAGCTGTTTTTT. Encoded protein: CASSQGSSGGELFF.

In its sample, this clonotype was seen a few times. The CDR3 protein is CASSFVLKDTQYF. The CDR3 DNA is TGTGCCAGCAGCTTCGTACTTAAAGATACGCAGTATTTT. The chain recombines TRBV7-6 with TRBJ2-3; no definite D call. The CDR3 totals 13 residues. Trimming shortened V by 3 bases and J by 5 bases, and 9 bases separated the two germline ends. Germline V gene data show CDR1 as SGHVS and CDR2 as FNYEAQ.

This clonotype appeared a few times. This chain links TRBV12-3 or TRBV12-4 with TRBJ2-3, with no clear D. CDR3 length equals 14 residues. V was pared by 2 bases and J by 4 bases, with 10 bases between. This CDR3 reads CASSLLGRPDTQYF. CDR3 sequence (DNA): TGTGCCAGCAGTTTACTCGGTCGGCCAGATACGCAGTATTTT.

This rearrangement joins TRBV29-1 to TRBJ2-2; 9 bases agree with TRBD1. J lost 2 bases, V lost 3 bases, and 4 bases had no gene match. CDR1 and CDR2 from the germline V gene are SQVTM and ANQGSEA. The CDR3 covers 15 residues. Here the CDR3 DNA reads TGCAGCGTTGATTTCACAGGGGGCAACACCGGGGAGCTGTTTTTT. The encoded protein is CSVDFTGGNTGELFF.

This clonotype was seen at least ten times. The chain uses TRBV24-1 and TRBJ2-3, with TRBD2 matching 12 bases. Germline lookup yields CDR1 KGHDR and CDR2 SFDVKD. The CDR3 is 15 residues long. The V gene end was trimmed by 3 bases and the J gene end by 7 bases; junction bases not matched to a gene: 4. The CDR3 sequence: CATSDLTSGGYTQYF. CDR3 DNA sequence: TGTGCCACCAGTGATCTGACTAGCGGGGGCTATACGCAGTATTTT.

The chain is built from TRBV20-1 and TRBJ2-1; tentative D call: TRBD2 (6 bases). TRBJ2-7 explains the end of the DNA better; the J call may be wrong. Germline CDR1 DFQATT, CDR2 SNEGSKA (reference sequence). The CDR3 has 14 residues. DNA of the CDR3: TGCAGTGCTACTCCCATAGTGAGCGGGTTTGAGCAGTACTTC. It codes for CSATPIVSGFEQYF.